Below are 27 T cell receptor beta chains sequenced from a single sample in a study of cytomegalovirus exposure and HLA in healthy donors. The primer mix had 60 Vbeta and 13 Jbeta primers. Sequencing used immunoSEQ multiplex PCR; TCRdb keeps in-frame clones, though not all of them. The sample records 200,000 to 300,000 clones, roughly four fifths being singletons. The sequenced material came from PBMCs. The source of these receptors is a woman aged 40 to 50 in good health and CMV-seropositive.

The CDR3 loop reads CASSSGQGVNTIYF. The CDR3 region has the DNA TGTGCCAGCAGCTCAGGACAGGGGGTAAACACCATATATTTT. The rearrangement links TRBV11-2 to TRBJ1-3; the match to TRBD1 covers 10 bases. The J segment lost 6 bases and the V segment lost 4 bases, leaving 3 bases of the junction unmatched. Per germline, CDR1 SGHAT and CDR2 FQNNGV. The CDR3 runs 14 residues.

This clone was detected only once. The CDR3 loop is CATSRGLAGLGDTQYF. Written as DNA, the CDR3 is TGTGCCACCAGCAGAGGTCTAGCGGGACTTGGGGATACGCAGTATTTT. This chain joins TRBV15 and TRBJ2-3; TRBD2 matches 9 bases. The CDR3 length is 16 residues. Germline V CDR1 and CDR2: LNHNV, YYDKDF (reference sequence). J gave up 6 bases and V 1 base, and 8 bases lay outside the gene matches.

CDR3 sequence: CASSPFGQGAPQYF. The CDR3 coding sequence is TGTGCCAGCTCACCCTTCGGGCAGGGGGCGCCGCAGTATTTT. V usage is TRBV18 and J usage is TRBJ2-3; 8 bases fit TRBD1. J was trimmed by 10 bases and V by 3 bases; bases with no gene match: 9. This CDR3 has 14 residues. In germline, CDR1 is KGHSH, CDR2 LQKENI.

This chain links TRBV2 with TRBJ2-4, with D possibly being TRBD2 (6 bases). The V and J ends lost 2 bases and 1 base respectively, with 15 bases between them. The CDR3 runs to 17 residues. CDR1 and CDR2 from the germline V gene are SNHLY and FYNNEI. CDR3 in amino acids: CASSELWGVGAKNIQYF. The CDR3, as DNA: TGTGCCAGCAGTGAACTTTGGGGGGTGGGCGCCAAAAACATTCAGTACTTC.

The rearrangement uses TRBV6-1 and TRBJ1-2, with D tentatively TRBD1 (5 bases). Germline V gene lookup returns CDR1 MNHNS and CDR2 SASEGT. The V and J ends lost 3 bases and 2 bases respectively, with 10 bases between them. The CDR3 has 14 residues. In DNA, the CDR3 is TGTGCCAGCAGTGAGGGGGGAGGGAACTATGGCTACACCTTC. Protein: CASSEGGGNYGYTF.

The J gene is TRBJ1-1, the V gene TRBV18; D ambiguous. Germline CDR1 is KGHSH and CDR2 is LQKENI. Deletions cut 3 bases from V and 3 bases from J, with 11 bases between. There are 14 residues in the CDR3. The CDR3 reads CASSPDGEDTEAFF. CDR3 bases: TGTGCCAGCTCACCTGACGGGGAGGACACTGAAGCTTTCTTT.

The rearrangement links TRBV2 to TRBJ2-5; 12 bases fit TRBD1. The CDR3 extends over 16 amino acids. Germline V gives CDR1 SNHLY, CDR2 FYNNEI. Unmatched junction bases numbered 9, after V lost 4 bases and J lost 6 bases. In DNA form, the CDR3 reads TGTGCCAGCAGTGCCCCGGGACAGGGGGCGAGGCAGACCCAGTACTTC. Its protein is CASSAPGQGARQTQYF.

This clone was picked up one time. The J gene is TRBJ1-6, the V gene TRBV27; D perhaps matches TRBD1 (5 bases). V lost 4 bases, J lost 2 bases, and 9 bases lay in between. The CDR3 extends over 15 amino acids. In germline, CDR1 is MNHEY, CDR2 SMNVEV (reference sequence). The CDR3: CASSSPGAYNSPLHF. Written as DNA, the CDR3 is TGTGCCAGCAGTTCCCCGGGGGCCTATAATTCACCCCTCCACTTT.

This chain links TRBV25-1 with TRBJ2-7; TRBD1 agrees at 8 bases. The germline V gene encodes CDR1 MGHDK and CDR2 SYGVNS. With V trimmed by 3 bases and J by 2 bases, 9 bases remained unmatched. The CDR3 has 16 amino acids. DNA of the CDR3: TGTGCCAGCAGTGATTGGGCTGGGACAGGCGCCTACGAGCAGTACTTC. Protein sequence: CASSDWAGTGAYEQYF.

This rearrangement joins TRBV4-2 to TRBJ2-1, with a possible D match to TRBD2 (5 bases). There are 16 residues in the CDR3. CDR1 is LGHNA and CDR2 is YNFKEQ in the germline V gene. V lost 4 bases and J lost 8, with 21 bases in between. As DNA, the CDR3 is TGTGCCAGCAGCCGCGGAGCTCGGGGTAGCCAGGATGAGCAGTTCTTC. Its protein is CASSRGARGSQDEQFF.

V and J are TRBV5-1 and TRBJ1-1; TRBD1 might be the D (5 bases). With 0 bases removed from V and 0 bases from J, the gap between germline ends came to 18 bases. This CDR3 has 18 amino acids. CDR1 is SGHRS and CDR2 is YFSETQ in the germline V gene. CDR3 DNA: TGCGCCAGCAGCTTGGTTATGCAGGCCGGGGGGGTGAACACTGAAGCTTTCTTT. It yields the protein CASSLVMQAGGVNTEAFF.

The chain couples TRBV29-1 to TRBJ2-3; 13 bases fit TRBD2. The CDR3 covers 17 residues. The junction had 12 bases not matched to a gene; V was cut back by 5 bases and J by 4 bases. CDR1 and CDR2 from the germline V gene are SQVTM and ANQGSEA. This chain's CDR3 is CSVLPPLAGGLADTQYF. The CDR3 DNA sequence: TGCAGCGTTCTCCCTCCACTAGCGGGGGGGCTGGCAGATACGCAGTATTTT.

About this clone itself: This sample also contains other DNA sequences that code for the same CDR3. The chain employs TRBV20-1 and TRBJ2-7; a weak D match, TRBD2 (6 bases). The V gene's germline CDR1 is DFQATT and CDR2 SNEGSKA (reference sequence). CDR3 length: 11 amino acids. Trimming pared 3 bases from V and 3 bases from J, leaving 6 bases between. CDR3 sequence: CSARTSYEQYF. The DNA for the CDR3 is TGCAGTGCTAGGACTAGCTACGAGCAGTACTTC.

The V gene is TRBV2, the J gene TRBJ2-1, with D maybe TRBD2 (7 bases). The CDR3 loop spans 16 amino acids. V dropped 3 bases and J dropped 15 bases, with 27 bases sitting between them. Germline CDR1 and CDR2: SNHLY and FYNNEI. CDR3 sequence: CASSETRTVTPQRGFF. The CDR3 nucleotides read TGTGCCAGCAGTGAGACCAGGACAGTGACGCCTCAGCGGGGGTTCTTC. Full variable domain (rest looked up from reference TRBV2 and TRBJ2-1): EPEVTQTPSHQVTQMGQEVILRCVPISNHLYFYWYRQILGQKVEFLVSFYNNEISEKSEIFDDQFSVERPDGSNFTLKIRSTKLEDSAMYFCASSETRTVTPQRGFFGPGTRLTVL.

V is TRBV6-1 and J is TRBJ2-7, with D uncertain. The CDR3 loop spans 13 amino acids. V was cut by 2 bases and J by 3 bases, with 8 bases left in between. The germline gives CDR1 MNHNS, CDR2 SASEGT. CDR3: CASSETGIYEQYF. As DNA, the CDR3 is TGTGCCAGCAGTGAAACGGGTATCTACGAGCAGTACTTC.

This clone was detected only a few times. The chain joins TRBV4-3 to TRBJ2-3; D possibly corresponds to TRBD2 (5 bases). The V end was cut by 0 bases, the J end by 2 bases, with 9 bases between. The CDR3 extends over 15 amino acids. Germline lookup yields CDR1 LGHNA and CDR2 YSLEER. The chain's CDR3 is CASSQDGETTDTQYF. CDR3 bases: TGCGCCAGCAGCCAAGATGGGGAGACCACAGATACGCAGTATTTT.

The genes are TRBV2 and TRBJ2-7; weak D call: TRBD1 (5 bases). V was shortened by 7 bases and J by 2 bases, with 9 bases between the two germline ends. The germline V gene encodes CDR1 SNHLY and CDR2 FYNNEI. The CDR3 runs 12 residues. CDR3 amino acids: CASNQGTYEQYF. The CDR3 DNA reads TGTGCCAGCAATCAGGGAACCTACGAGCAGTACTTC.

The chain combines TRBV19 with TRBJ2-7; D not certain. The CDR3 totals 13 residues. Germline lookup yields CDR1 LNHDA and CDR2 SQIVND (reference sequence). V gave up 1 base and J gave up 0 bases, with 4 bases separating them. The CDR3 loop reads CASSIVHSYEQYF. The CDR3 DNA sequence: TGTGCCAGTAGTATAGTACACTCCTACGAGCAGTACTTC. The full variable domain, with the rest looked up from reference TRBV19 and TRBJ2-7, is DGGITQSPKYLFRKEGQNVTLSCEQNLNHDAMYWYRQDPGQGLRLIYYSQIVNDFQKGDIAEGYSVSREKKESFPLTVTSAQKNPTAFYLCASSIVHSYEQYFGPGTRLTVT.

This chain uses TRBV5-6 with TRBJ2-2, with D unclear. Germline V CDR1 and CDR2: SGHDT, YYEEEE. This CDR3 is built from 16 residues. The V and J ends lost 4 bases and 0 bases respectively, with 13 bases between them. The CDR3 coding sequence is TGTGCCAGCAGCCGTGTCGGCAGGACGAACACCGGGGAGCTGTTTTTT. Protein: CASSRVGRTNTGELFF.

V gene TRBV7-9 combines with J gene TRBJ1-1; D perhaps matches TRBD1 (5 bases). Germline V gives CDR1 SEHNR, CDR2 FQNEAQ (reference sequence). Between the trimmed V and J ends, which lost 2 bases and 9 bases, there was a span of 13 bases. This CDR3 is built from 13 residues. CDR3 in DNA: TGTGCCAGCAGCTTAAATCAGGGCCGGCAAGCTTTCTTT. Translation gives CASSLNQGRQAFF. Using reference TRBV7-9 and TRBJ1-1 for the parts outside the CDR3, the full variable domain is DTGVSQNPRHKITKRGQNVTFRCDPISEHNRLYWYRQTLGQGPEFLTYFQNEAQLEKSRLLSDRFSAERPKGSFSTLEIQRTEQGDSAMYLCASSLNQGRQAFFGQGTRLTVV.

The chain links TRBV19 to TRBJ2-1; 8 bases align to TRBD2. From germline, CDR1 is LNHDA and CDR2 SQIVND (reference sequence). The V gene end was trimmed by 4 bases and the J gene end by 7 bases; junction bases not matched to a gene: 15. The CDR3 covers 17 residues. The CDR3, as DNA: TGTGCCAGTAGTACCTATTGGGACGGGACTAGTTCGAATGAGCAGTTCTTC. Translated, it gives CASSTYWDGTSSNEQFF.

The chain recombines TRBV28 with TRBJ1-3; D is unresolved. Germline V gene data show CDR1 as MDHEN and CDR2 as SYDVKM. The CDR3 is made up of 12 amino acids. Between the trimmed V and J ends, which lost 3 bases and 12 bases, there was a span of 12 bases. The CDR3, as DNA: TGTGCCAGCAGTTTTGAGGCCAGTAGCATATATTTT. Residues: CASSFEASSIYF. The full variable domain, completed using reference TRBV28 and TRBJ1-3, is DVKVTQSSRYLVKRTGEKVFLECVQDMDHENMFWYRQDPGLGLRLIYFSYDVKMKEKGDIPEGYSVSREKKERFSLILESASTNQTSMYLCASSFEASSIYFGEGSWLTVV.

The chain employs TRBV7-9 and TRBJ2-4; D not certain. V was clipped by 5 bases and J by 0 bases, with 20 bases between them. The length of the CDR3 is 18 residues. In germline, CDR1 is SEHNR, CDR2 FQNEAQ (reference sequence). Here the CDR3 DNA reads TGTGCCAGCAGCCCCTTTCGTGGTGGAGATACAGCCAAAAACATTCAGTACTTC. It translates to CASSPFRGGDTAKNIQYF.

The chain joins TRBV15 to TRBJ2-3, with D hard to call. The CDR3 has 15 amino acids. Germline V lookup: CDR1 LNHNV, CDR2 YYDKDF (reference sequence). V was cut by 0 bases and J by 0 bases, with 7 bases left in between. DNA for the CDR3: TGTGCCACCAGCAGAGATCAGGTCAGCACAGATACGCAGTATTTT. It encodes CATSRDQVSTDTQYF. Based on the CDR3 plus reference TRBV15 and TRBJ2-3, the full variable domain is DAMVIQNPRYQVTQFGKPVTLSCSQTLNHNVMYWYQQKSSQAPKLLFHYYDKDFNNEADTPDNFQSRRPNTSFCFLDIRSPGLGDTAMYLCATSRDQVSTDTQYFGPGTRLTVL.

The chain joins TRBV2 to TRBJ2-7; D ambiguous. The CDR3 consists of 12 residues. The V end was cut by 3 bases, the J end by 3 bases, with 6 bases between. The germline gives CDR1 SNHLY, CDR2 FYNNEI. The CDR3 DNA follows: TGTGCCAGCAGTGATGTGTACTACGAGCAGTACTTC. This encodes CASSDVYYEQYF.

The J gene is TRBJ2-1, the V gene TRBV28; 8 bases align to TRBD2. CDR3 length: 12 residues. J gave up 9 bases and V 6 bases, and 4 bases lay outside the gene matches. Germline CDR1 is MDHEN and CDR2 is SYDVKM. The CDR3 DNA reads as TGTGCCAGCAGAGCGGGAGCGGGTGAGCAGTTCTTC. Encoded protein: CASRAGAGEQFF.

The genes are TRBV30 and TRBJ1-4; no firm D call. The germline gives CDR1 GTSNPN, CDR2 SVGIG (reference sequence). Trimming removed 4 bases at V and 2 bases at J, with 11 bases between. This CDR3 comprises 14 residues. The CDR3 reads CAWTRGRTNEKLFF. The CDR3 bases are TGTGCCTGGACAAGAGGGCGCACTAATGAAAAACTGTTTTTT.